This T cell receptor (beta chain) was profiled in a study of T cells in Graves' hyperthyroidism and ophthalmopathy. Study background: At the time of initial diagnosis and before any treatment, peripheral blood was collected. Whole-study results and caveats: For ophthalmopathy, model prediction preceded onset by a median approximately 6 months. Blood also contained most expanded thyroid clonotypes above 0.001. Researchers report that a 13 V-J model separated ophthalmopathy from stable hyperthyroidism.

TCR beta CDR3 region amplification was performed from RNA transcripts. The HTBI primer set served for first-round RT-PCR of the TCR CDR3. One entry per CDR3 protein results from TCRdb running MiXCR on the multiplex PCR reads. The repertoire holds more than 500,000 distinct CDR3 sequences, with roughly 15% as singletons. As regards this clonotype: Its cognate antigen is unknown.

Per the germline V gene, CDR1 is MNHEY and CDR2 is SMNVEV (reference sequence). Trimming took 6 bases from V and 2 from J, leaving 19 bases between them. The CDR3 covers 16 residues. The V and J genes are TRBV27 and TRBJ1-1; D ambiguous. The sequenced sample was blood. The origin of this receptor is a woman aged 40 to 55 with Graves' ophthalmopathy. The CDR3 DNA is TGTGCCAGCAGCTCCATCCTTACTTGGGGAAACACTGAAGCTTTCTTT. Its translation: CASSSILTWGNTEAFF.